A selection of T cell receptor beta chains follows, all from one sample in a study of blood T cells in healthy people across ages. TCRdb re-analysed the 5' RACE reads in MiXCR, keeping a single row per CDR3 protein. The repertoire includes over a million distinct CDR3 sequences, 35% to 45% of them detected once, and around 4% sits in the top ten. The sequencing sample was made of blood. The origin of the receptors is a woman aged 18 to 35 in good health. The CDR3 runs from the conserved cysteine through the conserved F or W. The order of the fields is CDR3 DNA, CDR3 protein, clone size, D gene, J gene, V gene. The D gene is left open where the match is weak. Size is omitted from some rows. Given values are once, few, many or a class for expanded clones.

TGCGCCAGCAGCTTAGCAGCCGGTTCCTACAATGAGCAGTACTTC | CASSLAAGSYNEQYF | NA | NA | TRBJ2-7 | TRBV5-1
TGTGCCAGCAAGGCAGGGCAGTATGGCTACACCTTC | CASKAGQYGYTF | NA | NA | TRBJ1-2 | TRBV2
TGTGCCAGCAGTTACCGGTCGAACGCTGAAGCTTTCTTT | CASSYRSNAEAFF | NA | NA | TRBJ1-1 | TRBV6-2/TRBV6-3
TGTGCCAGCAGTTCCACCGGGGGCAACGAGCAGTACTTC | CASSSTGGNEQYF | NA | NA | TRBJ2-7 | TRBV6-5
TGTGCCAGCAGTCCAAACACGGGGTCCGACACTGAAGCTTTCTTT | CASSPNTGSDTEAFF | NA | NA | TRBJ1-1 | TRBV7-2
TGTGCCGGCCAGAGGGCGGGGGGCTCCTACAATGAGCAGTTCTTC | CAGQRAGGSYNEQFF | few | TRBD2 | TRBJ2-1 | TRBV9
TGTGCCATCGCCCGCCAGGTTACTAGCTCCTACGAGCAGTACTTC | CAIARQVTSSYEQYF | NA | NA | TRBJ2-7 | TRBV28
TGTGCCAGCAGCTTAGAGGTGTCTCTTCTCTCTTCACAAGAGACCCAGTACTTC | CASSLEVSLLSSQETQYF | NA | NA | TRBJ2-5 | TRBV11-2
TGTACCAGCGCCCCATCCCCGGGAGCGGGAACTTTTAATGAGCAGTTCTTC | CTSAPSPGAGTFNEQFF | NA | TRBD2 | TRBJ2-1 | TRBV12-3/TRBV12-4
TGTGCCAGCAGGGTGGACAGGGCAAGCAATCAGCCCCAGCATTTT | CASRVDRASNQPQHF | NA | TRBD1 | TRBJ1-5 | TRBV7-2
TGTGCCAGCAGCCGCCCAAGCACAGAGACGCAGTATTTT | CASSRPSTETQYF | NA | NA | TRBJ2-3 | TRBV7-2
TGTGCCAGCAGTCGGGAGTTGTCCTACAATGAGCAGTACTTC | CASSRELSYNEQYF | few | NA | TRBJ2-5 | TRBV12-3/TRBV12-4
TGTGCCAGCAGAGCCCAGACAGGGCTGGAAAACATTCAGTACTTC | CASRAQTGLENIQYF | NA | TRBD1 | TRBJ2-4 | TRBV2
TGTGCCAGCAGCTTGGAGGCAGGGGTTGGTCACGAGCAGTACTTC | CASSLEAGVGHEQYF | NA | NA | TRBJ2-7 | TRBV5-5
TGTGCCAGCAGCCCGCGAAATGCCCCCTACGAGCAGTACTTC | CASSPRNAPYEQYF | NA | NA | TRBJ2-7 | TRBV7-3
TGTGCCAGCAGCTTAGTAGGGGACAGGACTATCTACGAGCAGTACTTC | CASSLVGDRTIYEQYF | few | TRBD1 | TRBJ2-7 | TRBV7-2
TGCAGTGCTAGATCCCCAGCGGGACCCTACAATGAGCAGTTCTTC | CSARSPAGPYNEQFF | NA | TRBD2 | TRBJ2-1 | TRBV20-1
TGTGCCAGCAGGTCACAGAGCTACGAGCAGTACTTC | CASRSQSYEQYF | NA | NA | TRBJ2-7 | TRBV6-5
TGCAGCGTTGAGGAAGGCAGCAATCAGCCCCAGCATTTT | CSVEEGSNQPQHF | many | NA | TRBJ1-5 | TRBV29-1
TGTGCCAGCAGTTACTCCGGGGGGCCGATTAATTCACCCCTCCACTTT | CASSYSGGPINSPLHF | NA | NA | TRBJ1-6 | TRBV6-5
TGTGCCATCCAAAGGGAGACTAGCCCCTACAATGAGCAGTTCTTC | CAIQRETSPYNEQFF | NA | TRBD2 | TRBJ2-1 | TRBV10-3
TGTGCCAGCAGCGTATTGGAGGGGGGAGGAGATACGCAGTATTTT | CASSVLEGGGDTQYF | NA | NA | TRBJ2-3 | TRBV9
TGTGCCAGCAGTTTCCCTCGACAGGGTGGCACCTACGAGCAGTACTTC | CASSFPRQGGTYEQYF | once | TRBD1 | TRBJ2-7 | TRBV28
TGCAGCGTTGAACCCAGGGTCAACGCTGAAGCTTTCTTT | CSVEPRVNAEAFF | NA | NA | TRBJ1-1 | TRBV29-1
TGTGCCAGCAGTACCCCTAGCGGGGGGGTCCACGAGCAGTACTTC | CASSTPSGGVHEQYF | NA | TRBD2 | TRBJ2-7 | TRBV27
TGTGCCAGCGCCCCGTCCTGGACCTACACAGATACGCAGTATTTT | CASAPSWTYTDTQYF | NA | NA | TRBJ2-3 | TRBV9
TGTGCCACCAGTGATTTGCGAACAGGGCGTTCCTACGAGCAGTACTTC | CATSDLRTGRSYEQYF | few | NA | TRBJ2-7 | TRBV24-1
TGCAGTGCTTTCGGACGGAAGGCATCTGGGGAGCTGTTTTTT | CSAFGRKASGELFF | NA | NA | TRBJ2-2 | TRBV20-1
TGTGCCAGCAATCCAGAGGTTACCCACTACAATGAGCAGTACTTC | CASNPEVTHYNEQYF | NA | NA | TRBJ2-7 | TRBV27
TGTGCCACCAGGTCTAGCGGGGGGGCAGATACGCAGTATTTT | CATRSSGGADTQYF | few | TRBD2 | TRBJ2-3 | TRBV24-1
TGCACCAGCAGCCAAGTCCGGACAGTTAACTATGGCTACACCTTC | CTSSQVRTVNYGYTF | NA | NA | TRBJ1-2 | TRBV4-3
TGTGCCAGCAGCGTCAACAATCAGCCCCAGCATTTT | CASSVNNQPQHF | few | NA | TRBJ1-5 | TRBV6-1
TGTGCCAGCAGCCAAGTTCGGGCGGCTGAGCAGTTCTTC | CASSQVRAAEQFF | few | NA | TRBJ2-1 | TRBV4-2
TGTGCCAGCAGCTTACACTGGGGGCCAGCTTTCTTT | CASSLHWGPAFF | NA | NA | TRBJ1-1 | TRBV11-2
TGCAGTGCTAAGATACAGGGGGTTGGGGCGTACGAGCAGTTCTTC | CSAKIQGVGAYEQFF | NA | TRBD1 | TRBJ2-1 | TRBV20-1
TGTGCCAGCAGCGACGACCCACAGAAAGGTCGAAATGGCAATCAGCCCCAGCATTTT | CASSDDPQKGRNGNQPQHF | NA | NA | TRBJ1-5 | TRBV14
TGTGCTAGTGGTTTGTTTCCTCGGGACTCCTTCAATGAGCAGTTCTTC | CASGLFPRDSFNEQFF | NA | NA | TRBJ2-1 | TRBV12-5
TGCGCCAGCAGCTTGATGGGCCAAGCCGCTGAAGCTTTCTTT | CASSLMGQAAEAFF | NA | NA | TRBJ1-1 | TRBV5-1
TGCAGTGCTAAGACAGGGGCCGGTGAAAAACTGTTTTTT | CSAKTGAGEKLFF | NA | TRBD1 | TRBJ1-4 | TRBV20-1
TGTGCCAGCAGTTACCCCCGCGGATCCAGGGTAGAGACCCAGTACTTC | CASSYPRGSRVETQYF | NA | NA | TRBJ2-5 | TRBV6-2/TRBV6-3
TGCGCCAGCAGCCAAGGCCGGAGCAATGAAGCTTTCTTT | CASSQGRSNEAFF | NA | NA | TRBJ1-1 | TRBV4-1
TGTGCCAGCAGCGTAGCTGCGGGAGTGGGTAACAATGAGCAGTTCTTC | CASSVAAGVGNNEQFF | NA | TRBD2 | TRBJ2-1 | TRBV9
TGTGCCAGCAGCCACGGTGGATCCCTCACAGATACGCAGTATTTT | CASSHGGSLTDTQYF | NA | NA | TRBJ2-3 | TRBV11-2
TGCGCCAGCAGCCAAGTCTGGGAAAGTGGCTATGGCTACACCTTC | CASSQVWESGYGYTF | NA | NA | TRBJ1-2 | TRBV4-3